This T cell receptor (beta chain) was recorded in a study of memory B cells and T cells in multiple sclerosis. Here immunoSEQ multiplex PCR was the method, and the copy in TCRdb shows in-frame clones only, minus some. The sample contains under 50,000 clones, almost 85% of which appear only once. Stimulus-free culture yielded autoproliferating CFSE-dim and non-proliferating CFSE-high T cells, each sequenced separately. Cultures began with about 4.6x10^7 CFSE-labeled PBMCs, unstimulated for 7 days, with replicate wells pooled. The CDR3 loop spans 13 amino acids. Looked up from germline, CDR1 is SGHDT and CDR2 is YYEEEE. With 5 bases removed from V and 4 bases from J, the gap between germline ends came to 13 bases. Of note for this clone: The antigen is undetermined.

The chain combines TRBV5-6 with TRBJ2-7; D remains unclear. This clonotype originated in a human donor with multiple sclerosis. Sequences were obtained from PBMCs from blood kept in culture. The CDR3 region has the DNA TGTGCCAGCAGTAGAGAGACCCCTTACGAGCAGTACTTC. The encoded protein is CASSRETPYEQYF.